Following are 17 T cell receptor beta chains from one sample sequenced in a study of control samples from healthy donors and cancer patients. The method was immunoSEQ multiplex PCR; TCRdb's version includes in-frame clones alone and lacks a portion of them. This table holds roughly 130,000 clones, about 95% found once. The specimen sequenced was blood. These TCRs come from a man aged 30 to 45 in good health.

The V and J genes are TRBV12-5 and TRBJ1-6, with 9 positions matching TRBD1. Per germline, CDR1 LGHNT and CDR2 FRNRAP. J lost 10 bases, V lost 1 base, and 8 bases had no gene match. The CDR3 is 16 amino acids. The CDR3 spells CASGLEVGTGKSPLHF. The CDR3, as DNA: TGTGCTAGTGGTTTGGAAGTCGGGACAGGGAAGTCACCCCTCCACTTT.

The chain joins TRBV4-2 to TRBJ2-5; D unresolved. The CDR3 loop spans 15 amino acids. Looked up from germline, CDR1 is LGHNA and CDR2 is YNFKEQ. The V end lost 0 bases, the J end lost 5 bases, and 13 bases lay between the germline ends. CDR3: CASSQDPMSPETQYF. The CDR3 nucleotides read TGTGCCAGCAGCCAAGATCCCATGAGTCCCGAGACCCAGTACTTC.

The J gene is TRBJ2-7, the V gene TRBV5-4; D is possibly TRBD2 (6 bases). The V end was cut by 1 base, the J end by 3 bases, with 8 bases between. Germline-derived CDR1 and CDR2 are SGHNT and YYREEE (reference sequence). This CDR3 is built from 13 residues. The CDR3 DNA sequence: TGTGCCAGCAGCTTGCGGGGGAGCTACGAGCAGTACTTC. Amino acids: CASSLRGSYEQYF.

This chain uses TRBV14 with TRBJ1-5, with D unresolved. CDR3 length: 12 residues. V lost 0 bases to trimming and J lost 9 bases, with 6 bases between them. Germline loops: CDR1 SGHDN, CDR2 FVKESK. This chain's CDR3 is CASSQDGLPQHF. The DNA for the CDR3 is TGTGCCAGCAGCCAAGATGGATTGCCCCAGCATTTT.

The V and J genes are TRBV4-3 and TRBJ2-2; perhaps D is TRBD1 or TRBD2 (5 bases each). This CDR3 has 14 amino acids. With 4 bases removed from V and 3 bases from J, the gap between germline ends came to 9 bases. Per the germline V gene, CDR1 is LGHNA and CDR2 is YSLEER. This CDR3 is CASSRGIYTGELFF. Written as DNA, the CDR3 is TGCGCCAGCAGCCGGGGGATCTACACCGGGGAGCTGTTTTTT.

V gene TRBV4-2 combines with J gene TRBJ1-5; tentatively, D is TRBD1 (6 bases). The CDR3 totals 16 residues. Deletions cut 8 bases from V and 1 base from J, with 18 bases between. Germline CDR1 LGHNA, CDR2 YNFKEQ. The CDR3 nucleotides are TGTGCCAGCGACCAAGGAGGGGGAGTGAGCAATCAGCCCCAGCATTTT. Residues: CASDQGGGVSNQPQHF.

The rearrangement joins TRBV19 to TRBJ1-2, with D perhaps TRBD1 (6 bases). The length of the CDR3 is 12 residues. V lost 7 bases and J 5 bases, leaving 11 bases between the germline ends. Germline V gene sequence: CDR1 LNHDA, CDR2 SQIVND (reference sequence). Here the CDR3 reads CASNTGIYGYTF. Written as DNA, the CDR3 is TGTGCCAGTAATACAGGGATTTATGGCTACACCTTC.

As to this clone: Germline is not matched at one junction end, which may reflect a read error. This CDR3 is CASSLRGPLKTEAFF. CDR3 DNA sequence: TGTGCCAGCAGTTTAAGGGGGCCGCTGAAAACTGAAGCTTTCTTT. The chain links TRBV28 to TRBJ1-1; 7 bases are shared with TRBD1. The CDR3 runs to 15 residues. The germline V gene encodes CDR1 MDHEN and CDR2 SYDVKM.

The chain has TRBV9 and TRBJ1-5, with a tentative D call TRBD1 (6 bases). Per the germline V gene, CDR1 is SGDLS and CDR2 is YYNGEE. The CDR3 has 15 amino acids. V dropped 0 bases and J dropped 4 bases, with 11 bases sitting between them. The CDR3 reads CASSVEDQGNQPQHF. The CDR3 DNA reads as TGTGCCAGCAGCGTAGAGGACCAGGGGAATCAGCCCCAGCATTTT.

V gene TRBV6-5 combines with J gene TRBJ1-6; 7 nucleotides line up with TRBD1. In germline, CDR1 is MNHEY, CDR2 SVGAGI. V dropped 4 bases and J dropped 9; count of bases not matched to a gene: 12. This CDR3 region has 16 residues. CDR3 nucleotides: TGTGCCAGCAGTTCCCGCACAGGGGAGGTTAGTTCACCCCTCCACTTT. Protein sequence: CASSSRTGEVSSPLHF.

The rearrangement links TRBV5-6 to TRBJ2-7, with 8 bases matching TRBD2. The CDR3 length is 17 residues. Trimming took 4 bases from V and 2 from J; bases not matched to a gene: 14. Germline CDR1 is SGHDT and CDR2 is YYEEEE. The CDR3, as DNA: TGTGCCAGCAGCATCGGGAGGGGGAGACAGCGGACCTACGAGCAGTACTTC. Encoded protein: CASSIGRGRQRTYEQYF.

This clone was recorded only once. The CDR3 coding sequence is TGTGCCAGCTCACTTCACAGGGGGAAGCAAGAGACCCAGTACTTC. The encoded protein is CASSLHRGKQETQYF. The chain recombines TRBV18 with TRBJ2-5; TRBD1 agrees at 8 bases. Germline values: CDR1 KGHSH, CDR2 LQKENI. J lost 2 bases, V lost 4 bases, and 6 bases had no gene match. This CDR3 is 15 amino acids long.

The chain joins TRBV5-1 to TRBJ2-7; D might be TRBD1 (5 bases). The CDR3 extends over 14 amino acids. The germline CDR1 and CDR2 sequences are SGHRS and YFSETQ. Trimming took 4 bases from V and 5 from J, leaving 16 bases between them. This chain's CDR3 is CASSPSWGTDEQYF. The DNA of the CDR3 is TGCGCCAGCAGCCCGTCATGGGGCACGGACGAGCAGTACTTC. The variable domain in full, completed from reference TRBV5-1 and TRBJ2-7, reads KAGVTQTPRYLIKTRGQQVTLSCSPISGHRSVSWYQQTPGQGLQFLFEYFSETQRNKGNFPGRFSGRQFSNSRSEMNVSTLELGDSALYLCASSPSWGTDEQYFGPGTRLTVT.

The chain recombines TRBV20-1 with TRBJ2-1; 14 nucleotides match TRBD2. This CDR3 region has 17 residues. V trimming: 3 bases; J trimming: 4 bases; junction bases outside the gene matches: 8. Germline V gene lookup returns CDR1 DFQATT and CDR2 SNEGSKA (reference sequence). The DNA for the CDR3 is TGCAGTGCTAGTAGGGCTGGACTAGCGGGGGGTTACAATGAGCAGTTCTTC. This gives the protein CSASRAGLAGGYNEQFF.

CDR3 protein: CASSLNGGQGYDGYTF. The DNA for the CDR3 is TGTGCCAGCAGTCTAAACGGGGGACAGGGCTATGATGGCTACACCTTC. The chain recombines TRBV6-6 with TRBJ1-2; 9 nucleotides match TRBD1. Germline loops: CDR1 MNHNY, CDR2 SVGAGI (reference sequence). This CDR3 comprises 16 residues. Trimming at V came to 5 bases and at J to 6 bases, leaving 13 bases not matched to a gene.

This chain joins TRBV19 and TRBJ2-7; 11 bases fit TRBD2. V shed 7 bases, J shed 0 bases, and the junction held 2 bases outside the gene matches. Looked up from germline, CDR1 is LNHDA and CDR2 is SQIVND (reference sequence). The CDR3 contains 14 residues. The CDR3 region is CASKTSGVSYEQYF. The CDR3 DNA reads TGTGCCAGTAAGACTAGCGGGGTCTCCTACGAGCAGTACTTC.

The V gene is TRBV28, the J gene TRBJ1-2, with a tentative D call TRBD1 (6 bases). The CDR3 totals 12 residues. Germline values: CDR1 MDHEN, CDR2 SYDVKM. The V and J ends lost 8 bases and 6 bases respectively, with 13 bases between them. CDR3 sequence reads: CASGQLVDGYTF. CDR3 bases: TGTGCCAGCGGACAGTTGGTGGATGGCTACACCTTC.